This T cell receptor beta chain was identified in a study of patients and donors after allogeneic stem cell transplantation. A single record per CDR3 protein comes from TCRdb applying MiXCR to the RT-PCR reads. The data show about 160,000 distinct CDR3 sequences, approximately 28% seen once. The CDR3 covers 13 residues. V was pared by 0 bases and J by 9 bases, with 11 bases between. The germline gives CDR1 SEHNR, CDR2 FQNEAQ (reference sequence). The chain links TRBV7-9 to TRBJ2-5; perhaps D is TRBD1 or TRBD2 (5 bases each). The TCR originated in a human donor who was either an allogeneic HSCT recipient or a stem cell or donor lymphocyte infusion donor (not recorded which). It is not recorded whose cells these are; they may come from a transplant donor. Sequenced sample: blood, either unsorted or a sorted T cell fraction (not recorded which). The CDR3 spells CASSLAQVGAQYF. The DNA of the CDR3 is TGTGCCAGCAGCTTAGCACAGGTCGGGGCCCAGTACTTC.